A single sample gave rise to the 2 T cell receptor beta chains below, sequenced in a study of shared clonotypes between healthy human individuals. Measured with immunoSEQ multiplex PCR; TCRdb has only the in-frame clones, and not every one. The sample records 2,500,000 or so clones, more than 80% being singletons. Specimen: naive CD4+ T cells sorted from blood. The sample's subset: CD45RA+ positively selected. These receptors were collected from a man aged 18 to 29 in good health.

A word on this clone: The same CDR3 is also encoded by other DNA sequences in this sample. The chain carries TRBV6-5 and TRBJ1-6, with D possibly matching TRBD1 (6 bases). Germline V gene sequence: CDR1 MNHEY, CDR2 SVGAGI. Between the trimmed V and J ends, which lost 4 bases and 2 bases, there was a span of 9 bases. There are 15 residues in the CDR3. Here the CDR3 reads CASSSTGTYNSPLHF. The CDR3 DNA sequence: TGTGCCAGCAGTTCCACAGGGACCTATAATTCACCCCTCCACTTT.

The chain employs TRBV29-1 and TRBJ2-1, with 7 positions matching TRBD2. The J segment lost 5 bases and the V segment lost 6 bases, leaving 13 bases of the junction unmatched. Per germline, CDR1 SQVTM and CDR2 ANQGSEA. The CDR3 covers 15 residues. In DNA form, the CDR3 reads TGCAGCGTCCATCCGCTAGCGGAGAAAAACAATGAGCAGTTCTTC. This codes for CSVHPLAEKNNEQFF.